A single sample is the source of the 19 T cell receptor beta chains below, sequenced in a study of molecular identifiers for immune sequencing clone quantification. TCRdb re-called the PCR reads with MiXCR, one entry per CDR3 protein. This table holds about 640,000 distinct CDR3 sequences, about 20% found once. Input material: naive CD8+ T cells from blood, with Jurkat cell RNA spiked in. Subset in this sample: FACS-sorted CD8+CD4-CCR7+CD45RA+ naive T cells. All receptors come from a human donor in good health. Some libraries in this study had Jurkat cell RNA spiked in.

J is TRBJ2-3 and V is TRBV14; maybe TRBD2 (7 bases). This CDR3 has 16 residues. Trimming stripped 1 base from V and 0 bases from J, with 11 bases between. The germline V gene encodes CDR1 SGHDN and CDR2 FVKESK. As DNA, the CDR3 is TGTGCCAGCAGCCAAGGGCGGGGGCTTAGCACAGATACGCAGTATTTT. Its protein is CASSQGRGLSTDTQYF.

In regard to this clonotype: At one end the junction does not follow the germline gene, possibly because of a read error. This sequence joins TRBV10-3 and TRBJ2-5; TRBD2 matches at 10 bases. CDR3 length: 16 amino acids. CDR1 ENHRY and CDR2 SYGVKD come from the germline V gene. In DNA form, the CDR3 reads TGTGCCATCAGTGAAGGTCTAGCGGGGGCTGGGGAGACCCAGCACTTC. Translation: CAISEGLAGAGETQHF.

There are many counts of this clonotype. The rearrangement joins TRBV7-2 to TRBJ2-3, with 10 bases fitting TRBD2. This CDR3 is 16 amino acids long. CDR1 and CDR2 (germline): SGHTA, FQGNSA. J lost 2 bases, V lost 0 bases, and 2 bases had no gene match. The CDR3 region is CASSLALAGVTDTQYF. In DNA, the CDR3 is TGTGCCAGCAGCTTAGCCCTAGCGGGGGTCACAGATACGCAGTATTTT.

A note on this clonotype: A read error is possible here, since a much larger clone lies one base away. The CDR3 spells CASSPGEGADTQYF. The CDR3 coding sequence is TGTGCCAGCAGCCCCGGCGAGGGAGCAGATACGCAGTATTTT. This chain joins TRBV9 and TRBJ2-3; TRBD2 might be the D (5 bases). The CDR3 extends over 14 amino acids. V was clipped by 4 bases and J by 4 bases, with 13 bases between them. Germline-derived CDR1 and CDR2 are SGDLS and YYNGEE.

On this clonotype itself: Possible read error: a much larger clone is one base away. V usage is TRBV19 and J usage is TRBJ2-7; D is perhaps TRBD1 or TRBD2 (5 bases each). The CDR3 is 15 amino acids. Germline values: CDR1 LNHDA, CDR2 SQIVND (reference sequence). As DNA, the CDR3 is TGTGCCAGTAGTCGCCGGGACGGAGACTCCTACGGGCAGTACTTC. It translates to CASSRRDGDSYGQYF.

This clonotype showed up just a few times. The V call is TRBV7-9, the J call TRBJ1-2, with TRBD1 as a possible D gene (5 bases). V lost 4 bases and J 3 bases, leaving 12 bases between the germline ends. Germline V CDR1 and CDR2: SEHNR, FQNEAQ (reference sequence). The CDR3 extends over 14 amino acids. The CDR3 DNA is TGTGCCAGCAGCTCCCTGGGGGGTCACTATGGCTACACCTTC. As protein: CASSSLGGHYGYTF.

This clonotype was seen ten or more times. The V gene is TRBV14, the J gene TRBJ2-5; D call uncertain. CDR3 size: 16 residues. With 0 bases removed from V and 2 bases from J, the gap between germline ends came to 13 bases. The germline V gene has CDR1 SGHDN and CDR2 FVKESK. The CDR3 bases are TGTGCCAGCAGCCAAGACCGGTCCTGGGGACAAGAGACCCAGTACTTC. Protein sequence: CASSQDRSWGQETQYF.

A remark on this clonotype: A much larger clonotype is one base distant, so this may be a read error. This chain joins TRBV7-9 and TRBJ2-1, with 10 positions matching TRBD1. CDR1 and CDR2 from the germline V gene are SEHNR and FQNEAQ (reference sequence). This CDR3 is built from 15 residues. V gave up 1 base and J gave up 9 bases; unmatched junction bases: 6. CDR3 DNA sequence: TGTGCCAGCAGCTTAGGGGACAGGGGCCACTGTGAGCAGTTCTTC. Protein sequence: CASSLGDRGHCEQFF.

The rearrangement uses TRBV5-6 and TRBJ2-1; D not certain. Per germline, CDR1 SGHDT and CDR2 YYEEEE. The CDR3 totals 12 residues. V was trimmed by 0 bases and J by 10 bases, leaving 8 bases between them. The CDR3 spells CASSLEAGEQFF. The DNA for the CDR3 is TGTGCCAGCAGCTTGGAGGCTGGGGAGCAGTTCTTC.

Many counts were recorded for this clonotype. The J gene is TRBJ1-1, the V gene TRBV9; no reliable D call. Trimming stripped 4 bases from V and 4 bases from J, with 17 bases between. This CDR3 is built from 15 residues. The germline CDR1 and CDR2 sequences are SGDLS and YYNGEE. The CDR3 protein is CASSPPLARPTEAFF. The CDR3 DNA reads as TGTGCCAGCAGCCCACCTCTCGCCAGGCCCACTGAAGCTTTCTTT. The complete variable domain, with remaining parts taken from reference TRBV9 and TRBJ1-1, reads DSGVTQTPKHLITATGQRVTLRCSPRSGDLSVYWYQQSLDQGLQFLIQYYNGEERAKGNILERFSAQQFPDLHSELNLSSLELGDSALYFCASSPPLARPTEAFFGQGTRLTVV.

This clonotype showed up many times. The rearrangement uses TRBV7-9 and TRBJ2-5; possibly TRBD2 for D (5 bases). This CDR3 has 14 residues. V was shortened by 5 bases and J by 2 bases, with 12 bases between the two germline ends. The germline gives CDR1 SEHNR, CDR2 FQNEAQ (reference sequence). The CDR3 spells CASSQTSGQETQYF. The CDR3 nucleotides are TGTGCCAGCAGCCAAACGTCGGGGCAAGAGACCCAGTACTTC. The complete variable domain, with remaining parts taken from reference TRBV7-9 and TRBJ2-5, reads DTGVSQNPRHKITKRGQNVTFRCDPISEHNRLYWYRQTLGQGPEFLTYFQNEAQLEKSRLLSDRFSAERPKGSFSTLEIQRTEQGDSAMYLCASSQTSGQETQYFGPGTRLLVL.

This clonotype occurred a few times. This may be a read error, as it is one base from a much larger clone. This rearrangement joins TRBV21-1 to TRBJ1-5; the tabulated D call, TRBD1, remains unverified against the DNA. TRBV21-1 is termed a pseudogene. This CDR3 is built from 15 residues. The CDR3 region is CASIPSDRSNRPQHF. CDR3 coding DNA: TGTGCCAGCATACCTTCAGACAGGTCAAATCGGCCCCAGCATTTT.

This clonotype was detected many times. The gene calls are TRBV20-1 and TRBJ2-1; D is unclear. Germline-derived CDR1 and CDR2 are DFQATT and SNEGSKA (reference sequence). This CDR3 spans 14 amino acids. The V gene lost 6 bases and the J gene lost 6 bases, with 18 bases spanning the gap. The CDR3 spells CSAPDPKSPNEQFF. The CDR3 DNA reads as TGCAGTGCCCCGGACCCGAAATCCCCCAATGAGCAGTTCTTC.

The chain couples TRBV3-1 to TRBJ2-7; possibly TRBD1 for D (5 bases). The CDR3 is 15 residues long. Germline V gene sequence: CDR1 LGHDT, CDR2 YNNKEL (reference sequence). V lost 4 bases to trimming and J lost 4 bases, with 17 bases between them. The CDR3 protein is CASSPDGWGLYEQYF. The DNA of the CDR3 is TGTGCCAGCAGCCCCGACGGGTGGGGCCTTTACGAGCAGTACTTC.

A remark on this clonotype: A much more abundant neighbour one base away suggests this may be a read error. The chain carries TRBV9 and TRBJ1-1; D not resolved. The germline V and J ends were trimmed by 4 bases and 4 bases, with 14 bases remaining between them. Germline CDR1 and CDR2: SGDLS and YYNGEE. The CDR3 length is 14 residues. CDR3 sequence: CASSYKGSSTEAFF. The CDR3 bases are TGTGCCAGCAGCTACAAGGGAAGTAGCACTGAAGCTTTCTTT.

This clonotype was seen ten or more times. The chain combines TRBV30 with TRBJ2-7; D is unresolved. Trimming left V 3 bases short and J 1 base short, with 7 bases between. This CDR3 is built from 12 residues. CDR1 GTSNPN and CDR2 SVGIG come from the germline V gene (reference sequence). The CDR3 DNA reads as TGTGCCTGGAGCGGGTTATCCTACGAGCAGTACTTC. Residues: CAWSGLSYEQYF. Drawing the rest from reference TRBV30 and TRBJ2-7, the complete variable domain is SQTIHQWPATLVQPVGSPLSLECTVEGTSNPNLYWYRQAAGRGLQLLFYSVGIGQISSEVPQNLSASRPQDRQFILSSKKLLLSDSGFYLCAWSGLSYEQYFGPGTRLTVT.

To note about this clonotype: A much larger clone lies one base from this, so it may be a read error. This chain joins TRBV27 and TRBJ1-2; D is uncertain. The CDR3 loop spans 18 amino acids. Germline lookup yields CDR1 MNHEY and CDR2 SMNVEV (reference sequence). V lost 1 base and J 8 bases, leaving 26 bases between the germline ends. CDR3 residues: CASSLWAGVVDVSRGYTF. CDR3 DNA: TGTGCCAGCAGTTTATGGGCAGGAGTAGTGGACGTTTCGCGGGGCTACACCTTC.

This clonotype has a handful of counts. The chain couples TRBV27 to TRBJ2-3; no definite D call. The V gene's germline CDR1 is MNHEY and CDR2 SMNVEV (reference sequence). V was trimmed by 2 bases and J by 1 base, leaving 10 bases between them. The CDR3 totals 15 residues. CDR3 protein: CASSLILRGTDTQYF. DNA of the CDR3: TGTGCCAGCAGTTTAATATTGCGTGGCACAGATACGCAGTATTTT.

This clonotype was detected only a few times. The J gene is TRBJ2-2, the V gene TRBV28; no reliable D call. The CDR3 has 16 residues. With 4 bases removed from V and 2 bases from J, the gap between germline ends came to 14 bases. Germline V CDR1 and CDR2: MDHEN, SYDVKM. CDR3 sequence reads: CASSYPTRTNTGELFF. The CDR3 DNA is TGTGCCAGCAGTTACCCGACTCGAACTAACACCGGGGAGCTGTTTTTT.